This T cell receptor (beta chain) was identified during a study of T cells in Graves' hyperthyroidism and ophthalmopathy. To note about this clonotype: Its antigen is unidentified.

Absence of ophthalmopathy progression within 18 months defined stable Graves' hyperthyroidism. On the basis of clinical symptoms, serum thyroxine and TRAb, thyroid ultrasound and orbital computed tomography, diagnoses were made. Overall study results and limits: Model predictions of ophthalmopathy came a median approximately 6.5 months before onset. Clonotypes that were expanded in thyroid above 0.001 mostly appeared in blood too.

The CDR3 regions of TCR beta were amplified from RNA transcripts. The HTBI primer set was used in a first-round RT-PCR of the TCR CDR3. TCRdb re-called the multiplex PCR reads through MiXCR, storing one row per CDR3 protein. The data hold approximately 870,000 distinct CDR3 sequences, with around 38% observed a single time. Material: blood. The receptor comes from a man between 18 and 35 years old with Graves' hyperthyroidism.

CDR3: CASGPGPAGELFF. The CDR3 region has the DNA TGCGCCAGCGGTCCCGGGCCCGCCGGGGAGCTGTTTTTT. This chain connects TRBV10-1 to TRBJ2-2; D unclear. Trimming stripped 8 bases from V and 6 bases from J, with 13 bases between. CDR1 is WNHNN, CDR2 SYGVQD, per germline (reference sequence). The CDR3 sequence is 13 residues long.